The 17 T cell receptor beta chains below come from one sample, sequenced in a study of human T cells and chemical hapten exposure. TCRdb fed the RACE reads into MiXCR, producing one record per CDR3 protein. This sample has around 99,000 distinct CDR3 sequences, with under 15% found just once. Time point reported: patch test 1, 2 weeks after DPC sensitization. Treatment reported: therapeutic diphenylcyclopropenone sensitization with weekly scalp DPC. The sample in question was whole blood, obtained in connection with sensitization to the hapten diphenylcyclopropenone (DPC). These receptors all stem from a woman in her 40s with alopecia areata. Some clones in this sample may be carry-over from other donors' samples.

This chain links TRBV7-2 with TRBJ2-3; 7 nucleotides match TRBD2. The germline V gene encodes CDR1 SGHTA and CDR2 FQGNSA. J lost 5 bases, V lost 0 bases, and 8 bases had no gene match. The CDR3 consists of 16 residues. As DNA, the CDR3 is TGTGCCAGCAGCTTAGCAGGTCTAGCGGCGCGAGATACGCAGTATTTT. Protein product: CASSLAGLAARDTQYF.

This clonotype occurred a few times. This rearrangement joins TRBV7-3 to TRBJ2-7, with TRBD1 matching over 8 bases. Trimming cost V 5 bases and J 7 bases; bases outside gene matches: 7. This CDR3 is built from 13 residues. Germline loops: CDR1 SGHTA, CDR2 FQGTGA. CDR3 sequence reads: CASSQGQGAEQYF. CDR3 in DNA: TGTGCCAGCAGCCAAGGGCAGGGGGCGGAGCAGTACTTC.

This clonotype was picked up many times. The chain recombines TRBV29-1 with TRBJ1-1, with D uncertain. The CDR3 is 14 amino acids. The germline V gene has CDR1 SQVTM and CDR2 ANQGSEA. The germline V and J ends were trimmed by 4 bases and 1 base, with 13 bases remaining between them. The chain's CDR3 is CSVVWQIGNTEAFF. CDR3 in DNA: TGCAGCGTTGTGTGGCAGATTGGGAACACTGAAGCTTTCTTT.

The genes are TRBV5-1 and TRBJ2-7; TRBD2 is a possible D gene (5 bases). The CDR3 runs to 15 residues. Trimming took 0 bases from V and 3 from J, leaving 13 bases between them. Germline CDR1 reads SGHRS; CDR2 reads YFSETQ. The CDR3 sequence: CASSLVSLAIYEQYF. In DNA form, the CDR3 reads TGCGCCAGCAGCTTGGTGTCTCTAGCAATCTACGAGCAGTACTTC.

The chain has TRBV12-3 or TRBV12-4 and TRBJ1-2, with D uncertain. The CDR3 totals 12 residues. V lost 8 bases, J lost 0 bases, and 7 bases lay in between. CDR3 sequence (DNA): TGTGCCAGCTCAAGTTCTAACTATGGCTACACCTTC. It translates to CASSSSNYGYTF.

V gene TRBV6-5 combines with J gene TRBJ1-1; D perhaps matches TRBD1 (6 bases). Trimming took 2 bases from V and 4 from J, leaving 14 bases between them. Germline loops: CDR1 MNHEY, CDR2 SVGAGI. The CDR3 consists of 15 residues. The CDR3 loop reads CASSYAGARSTEAFF. CDR3 DNA: TGTGCCAGCAGTTACGCGGGGGCCCGGAGCACTGAAGCTTTCTTT.

The table lists this clonotype with many counts. At one end the junction does not follow the germline gene, possibly because of a read error. The CDR3 loop reads CASSPGQGGTQYF. Here the CDR3 DNA reads TGTGCTAGCAGCCCGGGACAGGGTGGGACCCAGTACTTC. This chain uses TRBV7-7 with TRBJ2-5; TRBD1 aligns across 9 bases. The CDR3 extends over 13 amino acids. Looked up from germline, CDR1 is SSHAT and CDR2 is FNYEAQ (reference sequence).

This clonotype has only a few counts. The V call is TRBV12-3 or TRBV12-4, the J call TRBJ1-2; the match to TRBD1 covers 9 bases. With 5 bases clipped from V and 8 bases from J, the junction kept 9 bases outside the gene matches. The CDR3 extends over 14 amino acids. CDR3 region: CASSALQGASGYTF. CDR3 DNA: TGTGCCAGCAGTGCTCTACAGGGGGCATCGGGCTACACCTTC.

This clonotype showed up just a few times. The V gene is TRBV3-1, the J gene TRBJ2-1; possibly TRBD2 for D (6 bases). This CDR3 has 15 amino acids. CDR1 is LGHDT, CDR2 YNNKEL, per germline (reference sequence). Trimming stripped 4 bases from V and 9 bases from J, with 19 bases between. This chain's CDR3 is CASSLLPRLGGEQFF. CDR3 nucleotide sequence: TGTGCCAGCAGCCTACTTCCAAGGCTGGGAGGTGAGCAGTTCTTC.

This clonotype was seen repeatedly, ten times or more. The V and J genes are TRBV6-2 or TRBV6-3 and TRBJ2-1, with D possibly matching TRBD1 (6 bases). V lost 0 bases and J lost 0, with 12 bases in between. The CDR3 length is 17 residues. Germline CDR1 MNHEY, CDR2 SVGEGT. CDR3 in amino acids: CASSYSIDRSSYNEQFF. The CDR3 DNA reads as TGTGCCAGCAGTTACTCTATAGACAGGAGCTCCTACAATGAGCAGTTCTTC.

CDR3 protein: CSVEEWRENEQFF. CDR3 sequence (DNA): TGCAGCGTTGAAGAATGGCGGGAGAATGAGCAGTTCTTC. The V call is TRBV29-1, the J call TRBJ2-1, with 7 bases that match TRBD2. The CDR3 loop spans 13 amino acids. The germline V gene encodes CDR1 SQVTM and CDR2 ANQGSEA. V dropped 0 bases and J dropped 7; count of bases not matched to a gene: 3.

This clonotype occurred many times. The chain carries TRBV13 and TRBJ2-7; the match to TRBD2 covers 10 bases. This CDR3 contains 16 residues. With V trimmed by 5 bases and J by 5 bases, 12 bases remained unmatched. Germline CDR1 PRHDT, CDR2 FYEKMQ (reference sequence). The CDR3 nucleotides read TGTGCCAGCAGCCCTGCCCTAGCGGGAGTATACCACGAGCAGTACTTC. This sequence encodes CASSPALAGVYHEQYF.

The chain has TRBV7-2 and TRBJ1-1; D is unresolved. Germline V gives CDR1 SGHTA, CDR2 FQGNSA. CDR3 length: 14 amino acids. V lost 1 base and J 3 bases, leaving 9 bases between the germline ends. CDR3 coding DNA: TGTGCCAGCAGCTTAGATTTCATGGACACTGAAGCTTTCTTT. It codes for CASSLDFMDTEAFF.

This clonotype was seen a handful of times. The V gene is TRBV18, the J gene TRBJ2-7; D gene unclear. CDR3 length: 14 amino acids. The germline V and J ends were trimmed by 3 bases and 1 base, with 10 bases remaining between them. CDR1 and CDR2 (germline): KGHSH, LQKENI. The CDR3 DNA is TGTGCCAGCTCACCGGGCCTGGGGTCCTACGAGCAGTACTTC. Its translation is CASSPGLGSYEQYF.

The rearrangement joins TRBV7-6 to TRBJ2-5, with 7 bases lining up with TRBD2. CDR3 length equals 14 residues. V lost 6 bases and J lost 3; bases outside the gene matches: 7. Germline V gene sequence: CDR1 SGHVS, CDR2 FNYEAQ. The chain's CDR3 is CASSRRETEETQYF. The CDR3 coding sequence is TGTGCCAGCAGTCGGCGGGAGACAGAAGAGACCCAGTACTTC.

The V gene is TRBV28, the J gene TRBJ1-5; D is unresolved. The CDR3 consists of 15 residues. Between the trimmed V and J ends, which lost 5 bases and 5 bases, there was a span of 16 bases. Germline CDR1 is MDHEN and CDR2 is SYDVKM. The CDR3 DNA sequence: TGTGCCAGCAGTCCTCTAGACCTAACCGATCAGCCCCAGCATTTT. It codes for CASSPLDLTDQPQHF.

This clonotype was seen many times. This sequence joins TRBV27 and TRBJ2-1; tentative D call: TRBD1 (6 bases). The germline V and J ends were trimmed by 5 bases and 0 bases, with 11 bases remaining between them. From germline, CDR1 is MNHEY and CDR2 SMNVEV (reference sequence). This CDR3 is 15 amino acids long. The CDR3 bases are TGTGCCAGCAGTCCCAGGGGCAGCTCCTACAATGAGCAGTTCTTC. Protein sequence: CASSPRGSSYNEQFF.